Each of the 31 T cell receptor beta chains below was sequenced from the same sample in a study of response to subunit inactivated influenza vaccine. From the RT-PCR reads, TCRdb called clonotypes with MiXCR, one entry per CDR3 protein. The sample yields around 180,000 distinct CDR3 sequences, about a tenth seen once. Sequenced here: non-naive T cells sorted from PBMCs, sampled on the day of vaccination. The receptors were sampled from a middle-aged man who received an inactivated influenza vaccine.

As concerns this clonotype: A much larger clone differs from this one at a single base, so this may be a read error. V usage is TRBV6-2 or TRBV6-3 and J usage is TRBJ1-5, with D possibly being TRBD1 (6 bases). CDR1 MNHEY and CDR2 SVGEGT come from the germline V gene. This CDR3 has 14 residues. CDR3 DNA sequence: TGTGCCAGCGGTTCCTTGGGGGGCAAGCAGCCCCAGCATTTT. This codes for CASGSLGGKQPQHF.

The table lists this clonotype with many counts. The chain couples TRBV12-3 or TRBV12-4 to TRBJ1-2; 8 bases fit TRBD1. J lost 7 bases, V lost 6 bases, and 4 bases had no gene match. CDR3 size: 12 residues. The CDR3 loop is CASSHTGGGYTF. The DNA of the CDR3 is TGTGCCAGCAGCCACACAGGGGGTGGCTACACCTTC.

This clonotype was observed a handful of times. The chain recombines TRBV5-1 with TRBJ1-2, with 11 bases aligning to TRBD1. J gave up 0 bases and V 2 bases, and 9 bases lay outside the gene matches. The CDR3 is 18 residues long. In germline, CDR1 is SGHRS, CDR2 YFSETQ. The CDR3 DNA reads TGCGCCAGCAGCTTCGCGCCGGGACAGGGGGTACCTAACTATGGCTACACCTTC. As protein: CASSFAPGQGVPNYGYTF.

This clonotype was detected a few times. This chain's CDR3 is CASSPGSLYQETQYF. The CDR3 DNA reads as TGTGCCAGCAGCCCCGGGTCCCTGTACCAAGAGACCCAGTACTTC. V is TRBV28 and J is TRBJ2-5; D not certain. Deletions cut 6 bases from V and 0 bases from J, with 14 bases between. Germline CDR1 reads MDHEN; CDR2 reads SYDVKM. This CDR3 is built from 15 residues.

Ten or more counts support this clonotype. This rearrangement joins TRBV11-2 to TRBJ1-5; TRBD1 is a possible D gene (5 bases). The CDR3 loop spans 17 amino acids. V was clipped by 0 bases and J by 4 bases, with 16 bases between them. In germline, CDR1 is SGHAT, CDR2 FQNNGV. The CDR3 loop is CASSLDPTRQGNQPQHF. CDR3 coding DNA: TGTGCCAGCAGCTTAGACCCCACTAGGCAGGGTAATCAGCCCCAGCATTTT. The full variable domain, completed using reference TRBV11-2 and TRBJ1-5, is EAGVAQSPRYKIIEKRQSVAFWCNPISGHATLYWYQQILGQGPKLLIQFQNNGVVDDSQLPKDRFSAERLKGVDSTLKIQPAKLEDSAVYLCASSLDPTRQGNQPQHFGDGTRLSIL.

V gene TRBV5-1 combines with J gene TRBJ2-1, with D hard to call. This CDR3 is 14 amino acids long. V was cut by 0 bases and J by 8 bases, with 12 bases left in between. Germline loops: CDR1 SGHRS, CDR2 YFSETQ. The CDR3 loop is CASSLDPRGDEQFF. The CDR3 DNA follows: TGCGCCAGCAGCTTGGACCCCCGTGGGGATGAGCAGTTCTTC.

There are many counts of this clonotype. The chain couples TRBV4-3 to TRBJ1-6; TRBD1 might be the D (6 bases). CDR1 is LGHNA and CDR2 is YSLEER in the germline V gene. The CDR3 extends over 15 amino acids. Trimming cost V 4 bases and J 1 base, with 8 bases left between them. The CDR3 bases are TGCGCCAGCAGCCCCGGACAGTCCTATAATTCACCCCTCCACTTT. This translates into CASSPGQSYNSPLHF.

The chain has TRBV5-6 and TRBJ2-7, with 8 bases identical to TRBD1. CDR1 and CDR2 (germline): SGHDT, YYEEEE. V lost 5 bases to trimming and J lost 3 bases; unmatched junction nucleotides: 7. The CDR3 runs to 14 residues. The CDR3, as DNA: TGTGCCAGCAGGTCGAGACAGGGGTACTACGAGCAGTACTTC. As protein: CASRSRQGYYEQYF.

The rearrangement uses TRBV29-1 and TRBJ1-2; 9 nucleotides match TRBD1. Trimming cost V 6 bases and J 4 bases; bases outside gene matches: 18. Germline CDR1 SQVTM, CDR2 ANQGSEA. The CDR3 runs 17 residues. CDR3 in amino acids: CSVRMTGTGTTTYGYTF. In nucleotides, the CDR3 is TGCAGCGTCCGAATGACCGGGACAGGGACCACTACCTATGGCTACACCTTC.

The genes are TRBV20-1 and TRBJ2-7, with 11 positions matching TRBD2. The CDR3 contains 14 residues. V trimming: 5 bases; J trimming: 4 bases; junction bases outside the gene matches: 7. Germline loops: CDR1 DFQATT, CDR2 SNEGSKA (reference sequence). The CDR3 spells CSAGTSGAYYEQYF. The CDR3 DNA sequence: TGCAGTGCTGGGACTAGCGGAGCTTATTACGAGCAGTACTTC.

This clonotype showed up just a few times. This chain joins TRBV5-1 and TRBJ1-6; D is possibly TRBD1 (6 bases). CDR1 is SGHRS and CDR2 is YFSETQ in the germline V gene. Trimming cost V 4 bases and J 10 bases, with 15 bases left between them. The CDR3 is 14 amino acids. The CDR3 nucleotides read TGCGCCAGCAGCGGCGCGGAGGGGGAATCACCCCTCCACTTT. Protein sequence: CASSGAEGESPLHF. Supplemented by reference TRBV5-1 and TRBJ1-6, the full variable domain reads KAGVTQTPRYLIKTRGQQVTLSCSPISGHRSVSWYQQTPGQGLQFLFEYFSETQRNKGNFPGRFSGRQFSNSRSEMNVSTLELGDSALYLCASSGAEGESPLHFGNGTRLTVT.

The CDR3 nucleotides read TGTGCCAGCAGCTTGACCGGGACAGGCCTATCCGGGCAGTTCTTC. This sequence encodes CASSLTGTGLSGQFF. The chain joins TRBV5-5 to TRBJ2-1; 8 nucleotides line up with TRBD1. Germline V gene lookup returns CDR1 SGHKS and CDR2 YYEKEE (reference sequence). CDR3 length equals 15 residues. The V segment lost 1 base and the J segment 12 bases; nucleotides outside the gene matches: 12.

The chain has TRBV3-1 and TRBJ2-7; D might be TRBD2 (6 bases). The germline CDR1 and CDR2 sequences are LGHDT and YNNKEL (reference sequence). V was trimmed by 4 bases and J by 3 bases, leaving 13 bases between them. CDR3 size: 14 residues. CDR3 region: CASSRNSGDYEQYF. The CDR3 DNA follows: TGTGCCAGCAGCCGGAATAGCGGAGACTACGAGCAGTACTTC.

This clonotype was picked up many times. The chain is built from TRBV7-3 and TRBJ2-1; 7 bases fit TRBD2. This CDR3 spans 15 amino acids. Germline CDR1 is SGHTA and CDR2 is FQGTGA. J was trimmed by 2 bases and V by 5 bases; bases with no gene match: 6. As DNA, the CDR3 is TGTGCCAGCAGCCCCCTCGCGGGAGCCTACAATGAGCAGTTCTTC. It codes for CASSPLAGAYNEQFF.

There are many counts of this clonotype. This chain links TRBV5-1 with TRBJ2-1; TRBD2 agrees at 8 bases. Germline V gene sequence: CDR1 SGHRS, CDR2 YFSETQ. This CDR3 spans 15 amino acids. J lost 5 bases, V lost 4 bases, and 8 bases had no gene match. This CDR3 is CASSPNAGGNNEQFF. The CDR3 nucleotides read TGCGCCAGCAGCCCCAACGCGGGGGGTAACAATGAGCAGTTCTTC.

V usage is TRBV7-2 and J usage is TRBJ2-2; the D is unclear. This CDR3 comprises 14 residues. Trimming stripped 4 bases from V and 8 bases from J, with 14 bases between. Germline CDR1 is SGHTA and CDR2 is FQGNSA. CDR3 DNA: TGTGCCAGCAGCTCAACGGTTGGATCGGGGGAGCTGTTTTTT. It yields the protein CASSSTVGSGELFF.

This clonotype was detected many times. The V call is TRBV5-6, the J call TRBJ2-1; D may be TRBD1 or TRBD2 (6 bases each). This CDR3 comprises 13 residues. V was pared by 4 bases and J by 10 bases, with 15 bases between. CDR1 and CDR2 (germline): SGHDT, YYEEEE. The CDR3 DNA sequence: TGTGCCAGCAGCCCCAAAGGGGGGACCGAGCAGTTCTTC. Its translation: CASSPKGGTEQFF.

This clonotype was recorded many times. The chain combines TRBV7-2 with TRBJ2-3; 7 nucleotides agree with TRBD2. The CDR3 extends over 13 amino acids. Germline V CDR1 and CDR2: SGHTA, FQGNSA. Germline trimming cut 7 bases from V and 7 bases from J; bases unmatched to any gene: 8. The CDR3: CASMLAAANTQYF. CDR3 bases: TGTGCCAGCATGCTAGCGGCGGCAAATACGCAGTATTTT.

This clonotype has a count of ten or more. The genes are TRBV20-1 and TRBJ2-1, with 10 bases matching TRBD2. The CDR3 is made up of 17 amino acids. The germline CDR1 and CDR2 sequences are DFQATT and SNEGSKA (reference sequence). Trimming removed 2 bases from V and 0 bases from J; junction bases left unmatched: 7. The CDR3 coding sequence is TGCAGTGCTAGAATTAGCGGGAGGCCTAGCTCCTACAATGAGCAGTTCTTC. It specifies CSARISGRPSSYNEQFF.

The table lists this clonotype with a few counts. The chain carries TRBV7-8 and TRBJ2-7; TRBD1 agrees at 10 bases. Germline V lookup: CDR1 SGHVS, CDR2 FQNEAQ. The CDR3 runs to 13 residues. The J segment lost 6 bases and the V segment lost 4 bases, leaving 3 bases of the junction unmatched. The CDR3 is CASSWDRGGEQYF. For the CDR3, the DNA is TGTGCCAGCAGCTGGGACAGGGGAGGCGAGCAGTACTTC. The whole variable domain, remainder taken from reference TRBV7-8 and TRBJ2-7, is GAGVSQSPRYKVAKRGQDVALRCDPISGHVSLFWYQQALGQGPEFLTYFQNEAQLDKSGLPSDRFFAERPEGSVSTLKIQRTQQEDSAVYLCASSWDRGGEQYFGPGTRLTVT.

The chain employs TRBV7-2 and TRBJ1-2; no reliable D call. The germline CDR1 and CDR2 sequences are SGHTA and FQGNSA. V dropped 5 bases and J dropped 4 bases, with 14 bases sitting between them. This CDR3 is built from 14 residues. The CDR3 loop is CASSPRGRTYGYTF. The CDR3 nucleotides are TGTGCCAGCAGCCCCCGCGGAAGGACCTATGGCTACACCTTC.

The V call is TRBV11-1, the J call TRBJ2-1, with D perhaps matching TRBD2 (5 bases). The CDR3 is made up of 14 amino acids. Germline V CDR1 and CDR2: SGHAT, FQDESV (reference sequence). V lost 0 bases, J lost 9 bases, and 12 bases lay in between. DNA of the CDR3: TGTGCCAGCAGCTTAGCGGGAGTTTTGGCTGAGCAGTTCTTC. Its protein is CASSLAGVLAEQFF.

This clonotype was picked up a small number of times. The chain carries TRBV6-2 or TRBV6-3 and TRBJ2-7; 9 bases align to TRBD2. Germline trimming cut 6 bases from V and 1 base from J; bases unmatched to any gene: 10. The CDR3 runs 16 residues. In germline, CDR1 is MNHEY, CDR2 SVGEGT. CDR3 sequence: CASRAAREGSSYEQYF. The CDR3 DNA sequence: TGTGCCAGCAGGGCAGCGCGGGAGGGGAGTTCCTACGAGCAGTACTTC.

This clonotype showed up many times. The genes are TRBV20-1 and TRBJ1-6; 8 bases align to TRBD1. CDR1 is DFQATT and CDR2 is SNEGSKA in the germline V gene (reference sequence). V gave up 3 bases and J gave up 10 bases; unmatched junction bases: 8. This CDR3 region has 14 residues. Written as DNA, the CDR3 is TGCAGTGCTAGGACCAGGGGGCGTCGGTCACCCCTCCACTTT. Protein sequence: CSARTRGRRSPLHF.

This clonotype was counted a few times. The chain has TRBV6-1 and TRBJ2-5, with 9 bases that match TRBD2. This CDR3 is built from 18 residues. The V segment lost 0 bases and the J segment 5 bases; nucleotides outside the gene matches: 13. CDR1 and CDR2 from the germline V gene are MNHNS and SASEGT. CDR3 bases: TGTGCCAGCAGTGAAGCGGCTAGCGGGGCCCCCTTGGAGGAGACCCAGTACTTC. It encodes CASSEAASGAPLEETQYF.

V usage is TRBV10-3 and J usage is TRBJ1-1, with D possibly matching TRBD1 (5 bases). In germline, CDR1 is ENHRY, CDR2 SYGVKD. This CDR3 contains 16 residues. The V end lost 6 bases, the J end lost 4 bases, and 21 bases lay between the germline ends. Here the CDR3 DNA reads TGTGCCATCAGCCGCGGAGAGGGGCTTCCTCCCACTGAAGCTTTCTTT. This sequence encodes CAISRGEGLPPTEAFF.

This clonotype showed up just a few times. The rearrangement joins TRBV20-1 to TRBJ2-3; D is possibly TRBD1 or TRBD2 (5 bases each). Germline CDR1 and CDR2: DFQATT and SNEGSKA (reference sequence). The CDR3 is 15 residues long. V was trimmed by 1 base and J by 4 bases, leaving 15 bases between them. CDR3: CSARARARGADTQYF. DNA of the CDR3: TGCAGTGCTAGAGCTCGGGCTAGAGGGGCAGATACGCAGTATTTT.

This clonotype came up many times. This chain connects TRBV4-1 to TRBJ2-1; 7 bases match TRBD2. Losses at the gene ends were 1 base for V and 0 bases for J; bases not matched to a gene: 6. This CDR3 is built from 17 residues. Germline V gene lookup returns CDR1 MGHRA and CDR2 YSYEKL. As DNA, the CDR3 is TGCGCCAGCAGCCAAGCTTTTGGCGGGAGCTCCTACAATGAGCAGTTCTTC. This translates into CASSQAFGGSSYNEQFF.

This clonotype has more than one count but fewer than ten. CDR3 sequence: CASSLSGSEYNEQFF. The CDR3 region has the DNA TGTGCCAGCAGTCTTTCCGGGAGTGAATACAATGAGCAGTTCTTC. The chain uses TRBV9 and TRBJ2-1; D is possibly TRBD2 (6 bases). Trimming stripped 5 bases from V and 4 bases from J, with 16 bases between. Germline V lookup: CDR1 SGDLS, CDR2 YYNGEE. The CDR3 totals 15 residues.

A few counts support this clonotype. The rearrangement joins TRBV3-1 to TRBJ1-6; 7 bases line up with TRBD1. The junction had 5 bases not matched to a gene; V was cut back by 1 base and J by 8 bases. This CDR3 comprises 15 residues. CDR1 LGHDT and CDR2 YNNKEL come from the germline V gene (reference sequence). The CDR3 protein is CASSQGSGGYSPLHF. For the CDR3, the DNA is TGTGCCAGCAGCCAAGGGTCAGGGGGTTATTCACCCCTCCACTTT. Full variable domain (remainder filled in from reference TRBV3-1 and TRBJ1-6): DTAVSQTPKYLVTQMGNDKSIKCEQNLGHDTMYWYKQDSKKFLKIMFSYNNKELIINETVPNRFSPKSPDKAHLNLHINSLELGDSAVYFCASSQGSGGYSPLHFGNGTRLTVT.

At least ten counts were recorded for this clonotype. This chain connects TRBV15 to TRBJ1-4; D is undetermined. The germline V gene has CDR1 LNHNV and CDR2 YYDKDF (reference sequence). The CDR3 consists of 12 residues. Trimming stripped 1 base from V and 10 bases from J, with 7 bases between. DNA of the CDR3: TGTGCCACCAGCAGAGTCGAGGGAAAACTGTTTTTT. Translation gives CATSRVEGKLFF.